Listed below are T cell receptor beta chains from one sample, sequenced in a study of T-cell reconstitution after alpha-beta-depleted transplantation in children. TCRdb independently ran MiXCR on the PCR reads; one entry per CDR3 protein. The sample contains about 610,000 distinct CDR3 sequences, about 10% of which appear only once. Sequenced material: PBMCs from the stem cell graft donor, taken from the stem cell graft. The receptor set was obtained from a human donor who donated a stem cell graft to a child with acute myeloid leukemia. The CDR3 runs from the conserved cysteine through the conserved F or W. A D gene is named only where the DNA matches it firmly. Clone size is shown for a subset of rows, as once, few, many or a class of expanded clone.

size: many; J: TRBJ1-4; D: TRBD1; V: TRBV5-1; DNA: TGCGCCAGCAGCCCGGGACAGAATGAAAAACTGTTTTTT; CDR3: CASSPGQNEKLFF
size: -; J: TRBJ2-7; D: -; V: TRBV5-1; DNA: TGCGCCAGCAGCACCGACGGGTACGAGCAGTACTTC; CDR3: CASSTDGYEQYF
size: few; J: TRBJ2-3; D: -; V: TRBV11-2; DNA: TGTGCCAGCAGCTTATATCCAGCGGGTGCGCGGTGGGGCACAGATACGCAGTATTTT; CDR3: CASSLYPAGARWGTDTQYF
size: many; J: TRBJ2-3; D: TRBD2; V: TRBV4-3; DNA: TGCGCCAGCAGCCAAGAAGCATTAGCGGGAGGGCCCGGGACAGATACGCAGTATTTT; CDR3: CASSQEALAGGPGTDTQYF
size: few; J: TRBJ1-5; D: -; V: TRBV29-1; DNA: TGCAGCGTTGCAGGGTCAGGGGATCAGCCCCAGCATTTT; CDR3: CSVAGSGDQPQHF
size: many; J: TRBJ2-1; D: -; V: TRBV24-1; DNA: TGTGCCACCAGTGATCGCTGGGGGATGGGCAATGAGCAGTTCTTC; CDR3: CATSDRWGMGNEQFF
size: -; J: TRBJ2-5; D: TRBD2; V: TRBV6-2/TRBV6-3; DNA: TGTGCCAGCAGTGGGGGACTAGCGGGAGAGATTGAGACCCAGTACTTC; CDR3: CASSGGLAGEIETQYF
size: many; J: TRBJ2-5; D: TRBD2; V: TRBV20-1; DNA: TGCAGTGCTAGAGCTGGGACTAGCAGACAAGAGACCCAGTACTTC; CDR3: CSARAGTSRQETQYF
size: many; J: TRBJ2-7; D: -; V: TRBV5-1; DNA: TGCGCCAGCAGCGCCGAGTACGAGCAGTACTTC; CDR3: CASSAEYEQYF
size: many; J: TRBJ2-3; D: TRBD1; V: TRBV28; DNA: TGTGCCGCCTCGGGACAGTTCCTCACAGATACGCAGTATTTT; CDR3: CAASGQFLTDTQYF
size: many; J: TRBJ1-2; D: -; V: TRBV14; DNA: TGTGCCAGCAGCCAAGACTTGAACTATGGCTACACCTTC; CDR3: CASSQDLNYGYTF
size: few; J: TRBJ2-3; D: TRBD2; V: TRBV6-1; DNA: TGTGCCAGCAGTCCAAGACTAGCGGGACTAGCAGATACGCAGTATTTT; CDR3: CASSPRLAGLADTQYF
size: -; J: TRBJ2-1; D: TRBD1; V: TRBV5-1; DNA: TGCGCCAGCCGCAAAGGGACAGACAACAATGAGCAGTTCTTC; CDR3: CASRKGTDNNEQFF
size: -; J: TRBJ2-5; D: TRBD2; V: TRBV6-5; DNA: TGTGCCAGCAGTTACTCGATTGCGGGAGGACAAGAGACCCAGTACTTC; CDR3: CASSYSIAGGQETQYF
size: many; J: TRBJ2-2; D: TRBD2; V: TRBV5-1; DNA: TGCGCCAGCAGCTTCGGTGCTAGCGGGAGGCGCACCGGGGAGCTGTTTTTT; CDR3: CASSFGASGRRTGELFF
size: -; J: TRBJ2-7; D: TRBD2; V: TRBV5-1; DNA: TGCGCCAGCAGCCTGGCTGGGACTAAAACCTACGAGCAGTACTTC; CDR3: CASSLAGTKTYEQYF
size: -; J: TRBJ1-3; D: -; V: TRBV4-2; DNA: TGTGCCAGCAGCCAAGATAGGACAGCCGGAAACACCATATATTTT; CDR3: CASSQDRTAGNTIYF
size: -; J: TRBJ2-7; D: TRBD1; V: TRBV29-1; DNA: TGCAGCGTTGGCGGGACAGGGCACGAGCAGTACTTC; CDR3: CSVGGTGHEQYF
size: -; J: TRBJ2-7; D: TRBD2; V: TRBV20-1; DNA: TGCAGTCCCCGAGGGGAGGGGATCTACGAGCAGTACTTC; CDR3: CSPRGEGIYEQYF
size: few; J: TRBJ2-1; D: -; V: TRBV20-1; DNA: TGCAGTGCCGTGGTGCCCGGGACCGGACTTCGCAATGAGCAGTTCTTC; CDR3: CSAVVPGTGLRNEQFF
size: -; J: TRBJ2-6; D: -; V: TRBV9; DNA: TGTGCCAGCAGTGGAGGTGGTGGGGCCAACGTCCTGACTTTC; CDR3: CASSGGGGANVLTF
size: few; J: TRBJ2-4; D: -; V: TRBV30; DNA: TGTGCCTGGGAATCCGAGGGGGTCATTCAGTACTTC; CDR3: CAWESEGVIQYF
size: few; J: TRBJ2-1; D: TRBD2; V: TRBV10-1; DNA: TGCGCCAGCGGGTGGCACACGGGAGGGCCTCACAATGAGCAGTTCTTC; CDR3: CASGWHTGGPHNEQFF
size: -; J: TRBJ1-1; D: -; V: TRBV5-6; DNA: TGTGCCAGCAGCACTCCGGTGGGGGAGATGGACACTGAAGCTTTCTTT; CDR3: CASSTPVGEMDTEAFF
size: many; J: TRBJ1-1; D: -; V: TRBV15; DNA: TGTGCCACCAGCCTAGGGTGGGGGAGCACTGAAGCTTTCTTT; CDR3: CATSLGWGSTEAFF
size: many; J: TRBJ2-7; D: TRBD2; V: TRBV20-1; DNA: TGCAGTGCTAGACTAGCGGGAGTGGTGTACGAGCAGTACTTC; CDR3: CSARLAGVVYEQYF
size: few; J: TRBJ2-7; D: -; V: TRBV29-1; DNA: TGCAGCGTTGGGGGGAGGGACAGCCCCAGAGAGCAGTACTTC; CDR3: CSVGGRDSPREQYF
size: many; J: TRBJ2-3; D: TRBD1; V: TRBV9; DNA: TGTGCCAGCAGACCGAGGACAGGGGAAGATACGCAGTATTTT; CDR3: CASRPRTGEDTQYF
size: few; J: TRBJ2-7; D: -; V: TRBV20-1; DNA: TGCAGTGCCTTCTCTCCTAGCGAGCTTAGCTCCTACGAGCAGTACTTC; CDR3: CSAFSPSELSSYEQYF
size: many; J: TRBJ2-7; D: -; V: TRBV2; DNA: TGTGCCAGCAGTGAACCGGCTAGGGGGTACGAGCAGTACTTC; CDR3: CASSEPARGYEQYF
size: few; J: TRBJ2-5; D: TRBD2; V: TRBV7-9; DNA: TGTGCCAGCAGATTTACGGGACTAGCGGAAGAGACCCAGTACTTC; CDR3: CASRFTGLAEETQYF
size: few; J: TRBJ1-1; D: -; V: TRBV7-9; DNA: TGTGCCAGCAGCTTAGCGGGTCGGGTGAACACTGAAGCTTTCTTT; CDR3: CASSLAGRVNTEAFF
size: few; J: TRBJ1-3; D: -; V: TRBV12-3/TRBV12-4; DNA: TGTGCCAGCAGTTTAGGACGAACACGAAACACCATATATTTT; CDR3: CASSLGRTRNTIYF
size: few; J: TRBJ1-3; D: -; V: TRBV27; DNA: TGTGCCAGCAGACTACAGGGTACGGGAAACACCATATATTTT; CDR3: CASRLQGTGNTIYF
size: -; J: TRBJ2-3; D: -; V: TRBV7-2; DNA: TGTGCCAGCAATTTCCGGGCTAGTACCTTCACAGATACGCAGTATTTT; CDR3: CASNFRASTFTDTQYF
size: -; J: TRBJ2-5; D: TRBD2; V: TRBV18; DNA: TGTGCCAGCTCATCCTCTCGCGGACTAGCGGGAAAAGATAAAGAGACCCAGTACTTC; CDR3: CASSSSRGLAGKDKETQYF
size: -; J: TRBJ2-5; D: TRBD1; V: TRBV9; DNA: TGTGCCAGCAGCGCAGGGGGACAGTCCAAAGAGACCCAGTACTTC; CDR3: CASSAGGQSKETQYF
size: few; J: TRBJ2-7; D: -; V: TRBV7-2; DNA: TGTGCCAGCAGCTTAGTCGGTGGGGGCGGGCTATACGAGCAGTACTTC; CDR3: CASSLVGGGGLYEQYF
size: -; J: TRBJ2-7; D: -; V: TRBV10-3; DNA: TGTGCCATCAGTGAGAGCCACAGAAGAATTTCCTACGAGCAGTACTTC; CDR3: CAISESHRRISYEQYF
size: many; J: TRBJ1-4; D: TRBD1; V: TRBV3-1; DNA: TGTGCCAGCAGCCAAGATAGCGACAGGGCCAATGAAAAACTGTTTTTT; CDR3: CASSQDSDRANEKLFF
size: many; J: TRBJ2-3; D: -; V: TRBV6-5; DNA: TGTGCCAGCAGCCCCCCCGGAGCGGATACGCAGTATTTT; CDR3: CASSPPGADTQYF
size: many; J: TRBJ2-3; D: -; V: TRBV5-1; DNA: TGCGCCAGCAGCTTGGGGGCAGATACGCAGTATTTT; CDR3: CASSLGADTQYF